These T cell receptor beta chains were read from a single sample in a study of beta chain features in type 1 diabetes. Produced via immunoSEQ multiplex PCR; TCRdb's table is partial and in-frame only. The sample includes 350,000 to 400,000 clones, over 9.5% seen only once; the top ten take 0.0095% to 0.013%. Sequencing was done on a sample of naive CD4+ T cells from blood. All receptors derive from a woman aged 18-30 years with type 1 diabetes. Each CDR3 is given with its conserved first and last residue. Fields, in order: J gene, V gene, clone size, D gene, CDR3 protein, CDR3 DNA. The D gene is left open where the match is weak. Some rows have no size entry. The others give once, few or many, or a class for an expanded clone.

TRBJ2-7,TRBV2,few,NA,CASSEAAVYF,TGTGCCAGCAGTGAGGCGGCAGTCTACTTC
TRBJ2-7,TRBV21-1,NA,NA,CASSKELAGEGYEQYF,TGTGCCAGCAGCAAAGAGCTAGCGGGAGAAGGATACGAGCAGTACTTC
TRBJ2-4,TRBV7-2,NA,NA,CASRQHLAKNIQYF,TGTGCCAGTAGACAGCATCTAGCCAAAAACATTCAGTACTTC
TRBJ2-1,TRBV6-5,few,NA,CASSYQGSMPQFF,TGTGCCAGCAGTTACCAGGGTAGTATGCCTCAGTTCTTC
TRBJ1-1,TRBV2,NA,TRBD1,CASSEDRRAEAFF,TGTGCCAGCAGTGAGGACAGGAGGGCTGAAGCTTTCTTT
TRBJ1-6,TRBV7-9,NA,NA,CASGNPGGGNSPLHF,TGTGCCAGCGGGAATCCCGGGGGTGGCAATTCACCCCTCCACTTT
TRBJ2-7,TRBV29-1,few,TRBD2,CSVGTSFEQYF,TGCAGCGTAGGGACTAGCTTCGAGCAGTACTTC
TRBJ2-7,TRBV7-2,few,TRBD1,CASSLTHRDRGAEQYF,TGTGCCAGCAGCTTAACACACCGGGACAGGGGGGCCGAGCAGTACTTC
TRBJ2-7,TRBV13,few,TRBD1,CASSLRDRDEQYF,TGTGCCAGCAGCCTACGGGACAGGGACGAGCAGTACTTC
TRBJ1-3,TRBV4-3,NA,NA,CASSQVETTGNTIYF,TGCGCCAGCAGCCAAGTCGAGACAACTGGAAACACCATATATTTT
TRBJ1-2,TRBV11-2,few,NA,CASSPLGAGQGYTF,TGTGCCAGCAGCCCCCTGGGGGCCGGACAGGGCTACACCTTC
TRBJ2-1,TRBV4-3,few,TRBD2,CASSQVSSGRNEQFF,TGCGCCAGCAGCCAAGTGTCTAGCGGGAGGAATGAGCAGTTCTTC
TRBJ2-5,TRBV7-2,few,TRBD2,CASSRGGETQYF,TGTGCCAGCAGCCGGGGAGGGGAGACCCAGTACTTC
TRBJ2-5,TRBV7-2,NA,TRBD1,CASSLGGDREWWETQYF,TGTGCCAGCAGCTTAGGTGGGGACAGGGAATGGTGGGAGACCCAGTACTTC
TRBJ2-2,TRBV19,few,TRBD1,CATARQGADTGELFF,TGTGCCACAGCTCGACAGGGGGCGGACACCGGGGAGCTGTTTTTT
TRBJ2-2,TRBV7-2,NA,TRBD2,CASSPDSGSTTGELFF,TGTGCCAGCAGCCCGGATAGCGGGAGTACTACCGGGGAGCTGTTTTTT
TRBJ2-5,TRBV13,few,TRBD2,CASSFITGTSGEETQYF,TGTGCCAGCAGCTTCATAACCGGGACTAGCGGGGAAGAGACCCAGTACTTC
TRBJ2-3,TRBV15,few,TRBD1,CATSTPGTGNTQYF,TGTGCCACCAGCACTCCCGGGACAGGGAATACGCAGTATTTT
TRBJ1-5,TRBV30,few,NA,CAWSAGHSSNQPQHF,TGTGCCTGGAGTGCGGGACACAGTAGCAATCAGCCCCAGCATTTT
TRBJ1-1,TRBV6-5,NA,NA,CASSYSGMNTEAFF,TGTGCCAGCAGTTACTCTGGCATGAACACTGAAGCTTTCTTT
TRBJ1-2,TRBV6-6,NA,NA,CASTTGGTPNYGYTF,TGTGCCAGCACCACCGGGGGGACTCCTAACTATGGCTACACCTTC
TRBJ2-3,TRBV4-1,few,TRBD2,CASSAGLAGSLTQLGDTQYF,TGCGCCAGCAGCGCCGGACTAGCGGGAAGCCTAACTCAGCTCGGGGATACGCAGTATTTT
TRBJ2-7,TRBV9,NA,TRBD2,CASSSGVPYEQYF,TGTGCCAGCAGCAGCGGGGTTCCCTACGAGCAGTACTTC
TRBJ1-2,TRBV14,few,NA,CASSHAPGGYTF,TGTGCCAGCAGCCATGCCCCGGGGGGCTACACCTTC
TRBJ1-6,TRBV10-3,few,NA,CAIKERTGSVTPLHF,TGTGCCATCAAGGAAAGGACGGGGAGTGTGACACCCCTCCACTTT
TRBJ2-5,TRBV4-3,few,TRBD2,CASSPGEGRGETQYF,TGCGCCAGCAGCCCCGGGGAGGGGAGGGGAGAGACCCAGTACTTC
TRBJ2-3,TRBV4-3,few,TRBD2,CASSQEVAGGVLSTDTQYF,TGCGCCAGCAGCCAAGAGGTGGCGGGGGGGGTCCTTAGCACAGATACGCAGTATTTT
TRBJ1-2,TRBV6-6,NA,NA,CASSYRDGYTF,TGTGCCAGCAGTTATCGAGATGGCTACACCTTC
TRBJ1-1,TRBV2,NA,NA,CASSDQGKVGTEAFF,TGTGCCAGCAGTGACCAGGGAAAGGTAGGCACTGAAGCTTTCTTT
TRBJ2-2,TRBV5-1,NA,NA,CASALWTAANTGELFF,TGCGCCAGCGCCTTGTGGACAGCCGCGAACACCGGGGAGCTGTTTTTT
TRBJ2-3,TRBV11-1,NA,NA,CASSLAPLPTDTQYF,TGTGCCAGCAGCTTAGCTCCACTCCCCACAGATACGCAGTATTTT
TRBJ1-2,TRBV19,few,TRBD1,CASSIGQGRSGYTF,TGTGCCAGTAGTATCGGACAGGGCAGGAGTGGCTACACCTTC
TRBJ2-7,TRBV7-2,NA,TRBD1,CASGRGGSEQYF,TGTGCCAGCGGGAGAGGGGGCAGCGAGCAGTACTTC
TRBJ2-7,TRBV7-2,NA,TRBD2,CASSPGLAEDEQYF,TGTGCCAGCAGCCCCGGACTAGCGGAGGACGAGCAGTACTTC
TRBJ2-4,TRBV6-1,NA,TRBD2,CASSEREVSIQYF,TGTGCCAGCAGTGAGCGGGAGGTTAGCATTCAGTACTTC
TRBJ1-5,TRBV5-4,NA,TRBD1,CASSRDRGRVQPQHF,TGTGCCAGCAGCCGGGACAGGGGGAGGGTTCAGCCCCAGCATTTT
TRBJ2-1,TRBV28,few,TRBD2,CASSWSWRETIDEQFF,TGTGCCAGCAGTTGGTCCTGGCGGGAGACCATCGATGAGCAGTTCTTC
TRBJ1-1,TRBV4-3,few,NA,CASSQAPGVGTEAFF,TGCGCCAGCAGCCAAGCTCCGGGGGTAGGGACTGAAGCTTTCTTT
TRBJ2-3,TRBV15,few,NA,CATSRGQVDDTQYF,TGTGCCACCAGCAGAGGACAGGTAGACGATACGCAGTATTTT
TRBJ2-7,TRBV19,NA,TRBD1,CASSMMGQLYEQYF,TGTGCCAGTAGTATGATGGGACAGCTCTACGAGCAGTACTTC
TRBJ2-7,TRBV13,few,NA,CATQGLTFGEQYF,TGTGCCACCCAGGGACTGACGTTCGGGGAGCAGTACTTC
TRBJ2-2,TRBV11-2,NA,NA,CASSSEVITGELFF,TGTGCCAGCAGCTCCGAGGTCATCACCGGGGAGCTGTTTTTT